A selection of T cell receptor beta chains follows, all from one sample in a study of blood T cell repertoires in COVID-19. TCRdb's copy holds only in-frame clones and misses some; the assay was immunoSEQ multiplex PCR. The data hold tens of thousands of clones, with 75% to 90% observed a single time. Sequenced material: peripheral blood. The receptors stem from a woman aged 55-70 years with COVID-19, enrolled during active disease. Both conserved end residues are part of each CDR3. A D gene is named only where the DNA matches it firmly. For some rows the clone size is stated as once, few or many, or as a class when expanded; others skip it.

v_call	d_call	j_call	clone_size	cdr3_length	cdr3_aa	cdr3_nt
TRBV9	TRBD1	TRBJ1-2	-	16	CASSVEPGTANYGYTF	TGTGCCAGCAGCGTCGAACCCGGGACAGCCAACTATGGCTACACCTTC
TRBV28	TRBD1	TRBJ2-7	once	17	CASSLTFGTGISYEQYF	TGTGCCAGCAGTTTAACGTTTGGGACAGGGATTTCCTACGAGCAGTACTTC
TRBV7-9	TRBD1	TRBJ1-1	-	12	CASSLVQGPAFF	TGTGCCAGCAGCTTAGTACAGGGGCCAGCTTTCTTT
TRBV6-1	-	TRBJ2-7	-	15	CASSEAELGRREQYF	TGTGCCAGCAGTGAAGCTGAGCTAGGGAGGAGGGAGCAGTACTTC
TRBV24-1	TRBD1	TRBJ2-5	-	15	CATSDPTGGLETQYF	TGTGCCACCAGTGATCCGACAGGGGGCTTGGAGACCCAGTACTTC
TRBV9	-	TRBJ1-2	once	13	CASSVARDYGYTF	TGTGCCAGCAGCGTAGCCAGGGATTATGGCTACACCTTC
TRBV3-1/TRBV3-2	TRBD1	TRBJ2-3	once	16	CASSPYPTGGLYTQYF	TGTGCCAGCAGCCCTTACCCCACAGGGGGCTTATATACGCAGTATTTT
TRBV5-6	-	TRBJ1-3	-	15	CASSLSRTTRNTIYF	TGTGCCAGCAGCTTGTCTCGGACAACGAGAAACACCATATATTTT
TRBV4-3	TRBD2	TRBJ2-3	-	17	CASSQESAGGSTDTQYF	TGCGCCAGCAGCCAAGAATCGGCGGGAGGAAGCACAGATACGCAGTATTTT
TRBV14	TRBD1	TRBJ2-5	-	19	CASSQRGPTQGWYQETQYF	TGTGCCAGCAGCCAAAGGGGCCCAACACAGGGGTGGTATCAAGAGACCCAGTACTTC
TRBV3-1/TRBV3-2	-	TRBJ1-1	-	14	CASSQDRTVTEAFF	TGTGCCAGCAGCCAAGATCGAACGGTGACTGAAGCTTTCTTT
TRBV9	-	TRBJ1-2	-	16	CASSVASGRGTIGYTF	TGTGCCAGCAGCGTAGCTTCAGGGAGGGGAACTATCGGCTACACCTTC
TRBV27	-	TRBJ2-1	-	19	CASSYTGGRTSGPYNEQFF	TGTGCCAGCAGTTACACAGGGGGCCGGACTAGCGGACCATACAATGAGCAGTTCTTC
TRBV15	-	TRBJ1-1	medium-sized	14	CATSRDRGSTEAFF	TGTGCCACCAGCAGAGATCGGGGATCCACTGAAGCTTTCTTT
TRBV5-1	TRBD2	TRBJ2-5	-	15	CASTRLAGGLETQYF	TGCGCCAGTACCCGACTAGCGGGAGGTCTAGAGACCCAGTACTTC
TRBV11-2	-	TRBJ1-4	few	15	CASSLSGLFNEKLFF	TGTGCCAGCAGCTTGTCAGGGCTATTTAATGAAAAACTGTTTTTT
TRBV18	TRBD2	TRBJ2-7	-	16	CASSPPLGLATYEQYF	TGTGCCAGCTCACCACCCTTAGGACTAGCGACCTACGAGCAGTACTTC
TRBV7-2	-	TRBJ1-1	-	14	CASSPRPGNTEAFF	TGTGCCAGCAGCCCGCGCCCCGGGAACACTGAAGCTTTCTTT
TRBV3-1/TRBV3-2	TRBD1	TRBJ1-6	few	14	CASSLNPGQGALLF	TGTGCCAGCAGCCTTAACCCCGGACAGGGGGCGCTACTGTTT
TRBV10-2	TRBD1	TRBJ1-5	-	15	CASRETGGSNQPQHF	TGCGCCAGCAGGGAGACAGGGGGTAGCAATCAGCCCCAGCATTTT
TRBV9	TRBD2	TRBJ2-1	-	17	CASSPGLAGGPSREQFF	TGTGCCAGCAGCCCTGGACTAGCGGGAGGGCCGTCAAGGGAGCAGTTCTTC
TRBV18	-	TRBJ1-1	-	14	CASSPWQENTEAFF	TGTGCCAGCTCACCTTGGCAGGAGAACACTGAAGCTTTCTTT
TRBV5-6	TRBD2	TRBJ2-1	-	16	CASSLLAGASGNEQFF	TGTGCCAGCAGCCTCCTAGCGGGAGCGTCGGGGAATGAGCAGTTCTTC
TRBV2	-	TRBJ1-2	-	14	CASKAGAKLHGYTF	TGTGCCAGCAAGGCGGGGGCAAAACTCCATGGCTACACCTTC
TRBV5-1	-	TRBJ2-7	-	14	CASSSPGHFYEQYF	TGCGCCAGCAGCTCTCCGGGACATTTCTACGAGCAGTACTTC
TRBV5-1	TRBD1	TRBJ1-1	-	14	CASSDRARGTEAFF	TGCGCCAGCAGCGACAGGGCACGGGGCACTGAAGCTTTCTTT
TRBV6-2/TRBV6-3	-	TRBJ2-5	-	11	CASSYAWTQYF	TGTGCCAGCAGTTACGCGTGGACCCAGTACTTC
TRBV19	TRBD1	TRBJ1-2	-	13	CACQWGTGAGYTF	TGTGCCTGCCAGTGGGGGACAGGGGCCGGCTACACCTTC
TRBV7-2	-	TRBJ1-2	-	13	CASSVTANYGYTF	TGTGCCAGCAGCGTGACAGCTAACTATGGCTACACCTTC
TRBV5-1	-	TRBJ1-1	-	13	CASSFGPTGEAFF	TGCGCCAGCAGCTTCGGTCCCACGGGAGAAGCTTTCTTT
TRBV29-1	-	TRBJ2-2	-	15	CSVEVPSSGTGELFF	TGCAGCGTTGAAGTCCCCTCCTCGGGCACCGGGGAGCTGTTTTTT
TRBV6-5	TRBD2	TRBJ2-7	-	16	CASSSLLMGLTYEQYF	TGTGCCAGCAGTTCACTCTTAATGGGACTAACCTACGAGCAGTACTTC
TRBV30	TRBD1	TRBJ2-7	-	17	CAWSHPPRGRRRYEQYF	TGTGCCTGGAGTCACCCTCCAAGGGGGCGGCGGCGATACGAGCAGTACTTC
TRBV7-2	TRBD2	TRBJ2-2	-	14	CASSPSGRPGELFF	TGTGCCAGCAGCCCTAGCGGGAGGCCCGGGGAGCTGTTTTTT
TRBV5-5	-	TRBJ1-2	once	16	CASSLDFSTSNYGYTF	TGTGCCAGCAGCTTGGATTTTTCTACTTCAAACTATGGCTACACCTTC
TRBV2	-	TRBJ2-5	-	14	CASSRPSGQETQYF	TGTGCCAGCAGCCGACCCTCGGGGCAAGAGACCCAGTACTTC
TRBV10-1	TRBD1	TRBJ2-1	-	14	CASATGISYNEQFF	TGCGCCAGCGCGACAGGGATCTCCTACAATGAGCAGTTCTTC
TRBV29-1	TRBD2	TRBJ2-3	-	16	CSVEPETSGIGDTQYF	TGCAGCGTTGAGCCCGAGACTAGCGGGATTGGAGATACGCAGTATTTT
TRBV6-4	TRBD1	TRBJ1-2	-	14	CASKPGQGNYGYTF	TGTGCCAGCAAGCCAGGACAGGGTAACTATGGCTACACCTTC
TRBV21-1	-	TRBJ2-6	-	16	CASSKTGDSGANVLTF	TGTGCCAGCAGCAAAACAGGGGACTCTGGGGCCAACGTCCTGACTTTC
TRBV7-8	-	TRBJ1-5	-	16	CASSLTEAGRNQPQHF	TGTGCCAGCAGCTTAACCGAAGCAGGGCGCAATCAGCCCCAGCATTTT
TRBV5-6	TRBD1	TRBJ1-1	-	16	CASSSVGTAGNTEAFF	TGTGCCAGCAGCTCCGTCGGGACAGCGGGGAACACTGAAGCTTTCTTT
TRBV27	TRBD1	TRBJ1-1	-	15	CASSLSSRGFTEAFF	TGTGCCAGCAGTTTATCGTCCAGGGGGTTCACTGAAGCTTTCTTT
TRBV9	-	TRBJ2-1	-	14	CASSVEIATNEQFF	TGTGCCAGCAGCGTAGAGATAGCAACCAATGAGCAGTTCTTC
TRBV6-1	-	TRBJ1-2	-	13	CASSENSNYGYTF	TGTGCCAGCAGTGAAAACTCAAACTATGGCTACACCTTC
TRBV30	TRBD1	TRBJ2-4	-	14	CAWTRGQGKNIQYF	TGTGCCTGGACCCGGGGACAGGGGAAGAACATTCAGTACTTC
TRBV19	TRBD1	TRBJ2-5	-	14	CASRPDRDKETQYF	TGTGCCAGTAGACCGGACAGGGATAAAGAGACCCAGTACTTC
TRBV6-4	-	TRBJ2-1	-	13	CASSDDTYNEQFF	TGTGCCAGCAGTGACGACACCTACAATGAGCAGTTCTTC
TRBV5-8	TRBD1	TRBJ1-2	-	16	CASSFNRGQGFYGYTF	TGTGCCAGCAGCTTTAATAGGGGACAGGGATTCTATGGCTACACCTTC